The clone carrying this T cell receptor beta chain was counted ten times or more. The source material, RNA transcripts, was used to amplify TCR beta CDR3 regions. The HTBI primer set served for first-round RT-PCR of the TCR CDR3. TCRdb recomputed calls from the multiplex PCR reads with MiXCR, one row per CDR3 protein. This sample has 480,000 or so distinct CDR3 sequences, with roughly 45% found just once. The data were obtained in a study of T cells in Graves' hyperthyroidism and ophthalmopathy. Trimming took off 4 bases at V and 7 bases at J, with 11 bases between the two ends. The CDR3 has 12 amino acids. The V gene's germline CDR1 is ENHRY and CDR2 SYGVKD.

The clonotype comes from an adult woman with Graves' disease, either hyperthyroidism or ophthalmopathy (not recorded which). Specimen: peripheral blood or thyroid tissue (not recorded which). This chain uses TRBV10-3 with TRBJ2-7; D is unresolved. The DNA of the CDR3 is TGTGCCATCAGTGTGTCTCAGCATGAGCAGTACTTC. Protein product: CAISVSQHEQYF.